This T cell receptor (beta chain) was sequenced during a study of control samples from healthy donors and cancer patients. From germline, CDR1 is SGHAT and CDR2 FQNNGV. The V segment lost 1 base and the J segment 10 bases; nucleotides outside the gene matches: 4. The CDR3 consists of 14 residues. Using immunoSEQ multiplex PCR, the repertoire was profiled, and TCRdb retains in-frame clones only, with some absent. The sample includes 180,000 or so clones, 75% to 95% seen only once; the top ten take roughly 1.6%. Sequenced sample: blood. The TCR was taken from a woman aged 25 to 39 in good health. The chain has TRBV11-2 and TRBJ2-1; 10 positions match TRBD1. CDR3 protein: CASSLGQGAFEQFF. CDR3 nucleotide sequence: TGTGCCAGCAGCTTAGGACAGGGGGCGTTCGAGCAGTTCTTC. Based on the CDR3 plus reference TRBV11-2 and TRBJ2-1, the full variable domain is EAGVAQSPRYKIIEKRQSVAFWCNPISGHATLYWYQQILGQGPKLLIQFQNNGVVDDSQLPKDRFSAERLKGVDSTLKIQPAKLEDSAVYLCASSLGQGAFEQFFGPGTRLTVL.